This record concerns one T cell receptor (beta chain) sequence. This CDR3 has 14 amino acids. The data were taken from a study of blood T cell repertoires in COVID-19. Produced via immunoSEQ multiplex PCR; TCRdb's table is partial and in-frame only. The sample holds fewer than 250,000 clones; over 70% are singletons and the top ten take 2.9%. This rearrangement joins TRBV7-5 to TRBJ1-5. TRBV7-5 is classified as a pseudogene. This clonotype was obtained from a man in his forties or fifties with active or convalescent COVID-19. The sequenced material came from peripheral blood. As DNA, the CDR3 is TGTGCCAGAAGACCTGGGGGGGCTAATCAGCCCCAGCATTTT. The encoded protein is CARRPGGANQPQHF.